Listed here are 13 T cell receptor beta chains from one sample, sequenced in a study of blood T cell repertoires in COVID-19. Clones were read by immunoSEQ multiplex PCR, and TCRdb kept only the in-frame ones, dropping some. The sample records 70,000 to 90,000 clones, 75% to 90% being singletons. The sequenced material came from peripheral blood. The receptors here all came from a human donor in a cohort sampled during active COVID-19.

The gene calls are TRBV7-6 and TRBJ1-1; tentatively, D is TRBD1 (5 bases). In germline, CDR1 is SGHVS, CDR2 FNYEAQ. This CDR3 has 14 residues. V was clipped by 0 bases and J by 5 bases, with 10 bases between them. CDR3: CASSLAGDETEAFF. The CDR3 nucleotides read TGTGCCAGCAGCTTAGCAGGGGATGAGACTGAAGCTTTCTTT.

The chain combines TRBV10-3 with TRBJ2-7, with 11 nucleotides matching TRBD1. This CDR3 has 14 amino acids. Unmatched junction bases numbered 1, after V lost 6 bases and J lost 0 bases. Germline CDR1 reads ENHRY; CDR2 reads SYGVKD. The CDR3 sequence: CAIRGTGGSYEQYF. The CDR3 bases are TGTGCCATCAGGGGGACAGGGGGCTCCTACGAGCAGTACTTC.

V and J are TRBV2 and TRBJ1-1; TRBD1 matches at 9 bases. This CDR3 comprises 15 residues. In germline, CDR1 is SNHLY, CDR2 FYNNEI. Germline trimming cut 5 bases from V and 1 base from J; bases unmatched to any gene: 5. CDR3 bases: TGTGCCAGCAGTAGAACAGGGGGCGCGAACACTGAAGCTTTCTTT. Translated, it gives CASSRTGGANTEAFF.

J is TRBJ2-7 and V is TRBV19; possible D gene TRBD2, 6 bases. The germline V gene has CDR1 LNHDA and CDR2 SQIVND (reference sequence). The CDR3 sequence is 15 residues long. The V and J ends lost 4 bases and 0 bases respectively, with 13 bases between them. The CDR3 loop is CASSTVSGFSYEQYF. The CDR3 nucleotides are TGTGCCAGTAGTACCGTCAGCGGGTTCTCCTACGAGCAGTACTTC.

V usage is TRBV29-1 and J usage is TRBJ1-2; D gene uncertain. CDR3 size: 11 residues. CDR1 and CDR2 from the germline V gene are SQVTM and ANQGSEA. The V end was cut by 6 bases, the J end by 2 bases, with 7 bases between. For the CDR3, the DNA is TGCAGCGTACAGCTAAACTATGGCTACACCTTC. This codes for CSVQLNYGYTF.

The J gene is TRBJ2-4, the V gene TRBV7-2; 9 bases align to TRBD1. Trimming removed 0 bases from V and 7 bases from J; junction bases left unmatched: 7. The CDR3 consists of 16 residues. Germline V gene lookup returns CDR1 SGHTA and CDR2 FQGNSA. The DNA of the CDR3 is TGTGCCAGCAGCTTAGCAAGGACAGGGGCGAGGAACATTCAGTACTTC. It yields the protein CASSLARTGARNIQYF.

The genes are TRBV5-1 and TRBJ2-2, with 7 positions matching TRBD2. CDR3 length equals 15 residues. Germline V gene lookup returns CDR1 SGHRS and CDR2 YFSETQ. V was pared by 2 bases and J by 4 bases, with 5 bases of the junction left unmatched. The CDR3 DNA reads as TGCGCCAGCAGCTTATCGGCGGGAGCCACCGGGGAGCTGTTTTTT. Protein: CASSLSAGATGELFF.

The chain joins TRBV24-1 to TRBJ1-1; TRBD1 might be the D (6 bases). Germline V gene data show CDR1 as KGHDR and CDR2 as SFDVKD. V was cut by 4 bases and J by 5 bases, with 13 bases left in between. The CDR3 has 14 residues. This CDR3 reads CATSEGRGLTEAFF. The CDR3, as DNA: TGTGCCACCAGTGAGGGCAGGGGTTTAACTGAAGCTTTCTTT.

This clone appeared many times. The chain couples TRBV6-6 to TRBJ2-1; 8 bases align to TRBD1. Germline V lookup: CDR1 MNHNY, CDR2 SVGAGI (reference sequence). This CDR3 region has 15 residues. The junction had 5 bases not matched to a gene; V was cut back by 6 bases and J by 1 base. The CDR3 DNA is TGTGCCAGCAGCCACAGGGGGGTATCCTACAATGAGCAGTTCTTC. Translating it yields CASSHRGVSYNEQFF.

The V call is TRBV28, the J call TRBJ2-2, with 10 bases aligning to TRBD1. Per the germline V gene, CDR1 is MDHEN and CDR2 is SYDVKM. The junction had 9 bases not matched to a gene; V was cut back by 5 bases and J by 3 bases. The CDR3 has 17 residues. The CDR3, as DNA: TGTGCCAGCAGTCGAGCCCGACAGGGGGCTTACACCGGGGAGCTGTTTTTT. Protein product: CASSRARQGAYTGELFF.

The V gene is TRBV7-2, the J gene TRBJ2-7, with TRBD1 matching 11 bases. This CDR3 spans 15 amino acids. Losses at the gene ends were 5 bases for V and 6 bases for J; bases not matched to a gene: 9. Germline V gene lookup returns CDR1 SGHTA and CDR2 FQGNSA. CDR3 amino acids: CASSPQGGTGGEQYF. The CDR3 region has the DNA TGTGCCAGCAGCCCCCAGGGGGGGACAGGGGGCGAGCAGTACTTC.

CDR3 sequence: CASSEVIRTGTFYGYTF. The CDR3 nucleotides read TGTGCCAGCAGTGAAGTCATCCGGACAGGGACCTTCTATGGCTACACCTTC. J is TRBJ1-2 and V is TRBV6-1; 8 bases are a match to TRBD1. The ends lost 1 base at V and 4 bases at J; junction bases unmatched: 11. This CDR3 is 17 amino acids long. Germline V gene data show CDR1 as MNHNS and CDR2 as SASEGT.

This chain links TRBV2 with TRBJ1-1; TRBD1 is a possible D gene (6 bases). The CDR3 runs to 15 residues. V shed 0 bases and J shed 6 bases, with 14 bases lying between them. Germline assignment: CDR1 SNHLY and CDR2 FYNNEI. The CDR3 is CASSEAGAQTPEAFF. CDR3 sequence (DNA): TGTGCCAGCAGTGAAGCGGGGGCCCAAACGCCTGAAGCTTTCTTT.